A selection of T cell receptor beta chains follows, all from one sample in a study of OX40 agonist ivuxolimab in advanced cancers. Profiled with immunoSEQ multiplex PCR; TCRdb holds only in-frame clones, not every one. Seen here are roughly 60,000 clones, about 82% observed once, and the top ten hold 3.7%. Source: CD4+ or CD8+ T cells sorted from blood, taken in a trial of the OX40 agonist ivuxolimab. The origin of the receptors is an adult with an advanced solid tumor such as melanoma, head and neck, liver or kidney cancer. Each CDR3 is given with its conserved first and last residue. D genes are given only for firm matches.

v_call,d_call,j_call,cdr3_aa
TRBV6-5,TRBD2,TRBJ2-1,CASSELAGVYNEQFF
TRBV7-9,TRBD1,TRBJ1-1,CASSLVQGASPTAFF
TRBV19,NA,TRBJ2-1,CASRATNNEQFF
TRBV4-1,NA,TRBJ2-7,CASSQAGSPYEQYF
TRBV11-2,NA,TRBJ2-3,CASSLGAGDADTQYF
TRBV9,NA,TRBJ1-4,CASSVGIATNEKLFF
TRBV30,NA,TRBJ2-3,CAWNVNADTQYF
TRBV13,NA,TRBJ2-2,CASSLGGGELFF
TRBV28,NA,TRBJ2-7,CASSATGIYEQYF
TRBV10-2,TRBD1,TRBJ2-1,CASSDMTGYNEQFF
TRBV7-2,TRBD2,TRBJ2-5,CASSSPLGLEAQYF
TRBV7-9,NA,TRBJ2-7,CASSSPAGVEQYF
TRBV2,TRBD2,TRBJ2-3,CASSQRERIGDTQYF